The 17 T cell receptor beta chains given below trace back to one sample, sequenced in a study of control samples from healthy donors and cancer patients. Using immunoSEQ multiplex PCR, the repertoire was profiled, and TCRdb retains in-frame clones only, with some absent. Of roughly 54,000 clones in the sample, approximately 95% were seen once. The sample consisted of blood. These receptors were taken from a woman under 40 in good health.

The chain employs TRBV27 and TRBJ2-1, with TRBD2 matching 16 bases. With 5 bases clipped from V and 8 bases from J, the junction kept 12 bases outside the gene matches. This CDR3 has 18 amino acids. The germline V gene encodes CDR1 MNHEY and CDR2 SMNVEV (reference sequence). DNA for the CDR3: TGTGCCAGCAGTCCGGGGACTAGCGGGAGGGGATTGTCGGATGAGCAGTTCTTC. Residues: CASSPGTSGRGLSDEQFF.

The V call is TRBV2, the J call TRBJ1-6; a possible D gene is TRBD1 (5 bases). The CDR3 consists of 18 residues. The germline V gene encodes CDR1 SNHLY and CDR2 FYNNEI. Trimming took 2 bases from V and 0 from J, leaving 14 bases between them. The CDR3 loop reads CASSEKSGLSSYNSPLHF. The DNA for the CDR3 is TGTGCCAGCAGTGAAAAATCGGGACTTAGCTCCTATAATTCACCCCTCCACTTT.

The CDR3: CASRVAGGHQETQYF. In nucleotides, the CDR3 is TGTGCCAGCAGAGTAGCGGGAGGCCACCAAGAGACCCAGTACTTC. V is TRBV28 and J is TRBJ2-5; 10 bases map to TRBD2. There are 15 residues in the CDR3. With V trimmed by 6 bases and J by 0 bases, 4 bases remained unmatched. Looked up from germline, CDR1 is MDHEN and CDR2 is SYDVKM.

The rearrangement uses TRBV5-1 and TRBJ2-7; TRBD2 matches 13 bases. The V gene's germline CDR1 is SGHRS and CDR2 YFSETQ. Germline trimming cut 0 bases from V and 5 bases from J; bases unmatched to any gene: 8. This CDR3 region has 17 residues. CDR3 amino acids: CASSLGYGLAGVDEQYF. As DNA, the CDR3 is TGCGCCAGCAGCTTGGGATACGGACTAGCGGGAGTCGACGAGCAGTACTTC.

This clone was detected only once. The chain links TRBV28 to TRBJ1-2; D may be TRBD1 (5 bases). Trimming shortened V by 9 bases and J by 0 bases, and 11 bases separated the two germline ends. Germline V gene sequence: CDR1 MDHEN, CDR2 SYDVKM. This CDR3 is built from 13 residues. The CDR3 region is CASGAGANYGYTF. CDR3 DNA sequence: TGTGCCAGTGGGGCAGGCGCTAACTATGGCTACACCTTC.

The rearrangement joins TRBV11-2 to TRBJ2-3; TRBD2 might be the D (6 bases). Trimming pared 8 bases from V and 6 bases from J, leaving 15 bases between. This CDR3 has 13 residues. CDR1 is SGHAT and CDR2 is FQNNGV in the germline V gene. CDR3 in DNA: TGTGCCAGCCGACTCCCAGGAGGGGATACGCAGTATTTT. The encoded protein is CASRLPGGDTQYF.

V and J are TRBV6-5 and TRBJ2-1; unclear D gene. CDR3 size: 13 residues. V was pared by 2 bases and J by 7 bases, with 9 bases between. CDR1 and CDR2 (germline): MNHEY, SVGAGI. The CDR3 here is CASSYALANEQFF. DNA for the CDR3: TGTGCCAGCAGTTACGCGTTAGCAAATGAGCAGTTCTTC.

This chain connects TRBV3-1 (or the pseudogene TRBV3-2) to TRBJ1-2; weak D call: TRBD1 (5 bases). Germline V gene data show CDR1 as LGHDT and CDR2 as YNNKEL (reference sequence). This CDR3 has 13 amino acids. Trimming removed 8 bases at V and 4 bases at J, with 14 bases between. CDR3 bases: TGTGCCAGCGGATCGGGACGGACCTATGGCTACACCTTC. Translating it yields CASGSGRTYGYTF.

The genes are TRBV29-1 and TRBJ2-3; 9 positions agree with TRBD1. V shed 1 base and J 4 bases; nucleotides not matched to a gene: 6. The CDR3 contains 15 residues. Germline V gene lookup returns CDR1 SQVTM and CDR2 ANQGSEA. The CDR3 loop is CSVEGDRDPADTQYF. DNA for the CDR3: TGCAGCGTTGAAGGGGACAGGGACCCCGCAGATACGCAGTATTTT.

This clone was detected once. The chain joins TRBV11-2 to TRBJ2-3; D is unclear. CDR3 length: 12 amino acids. V gave up 6 bases and J gave up 0 bases, with 4 bases separating them. CDR1 and CDR2 (germline): SGHAT, FQNNGV. DNA for the CDR3: TGTGCCAGCAGTACTAGCACAGATACGCAGTATTTT. As protein: CASSTSTDTQYF.

V gene TRBV27 combines with J gene TRBJ2-7; D is unresolved. V was cut by 6 bases and J by 4 bases, with 13 bases left in between. Germline CDR1 reads MNHEY; CDR2 reads SMNVEV (reference sequence). The CDR3 is made up of 13 amino acids. The CDR3 protein is CASSYATGYEQYF. The CDR3 nucleotides are TGTGCCAGCAGCTATGCGACGGGTTACGAGCAGTACTTC.

The chain couples TRBV5-8 to TRBJ1-5; 8 nucleotides line up with TRBD1. CDR1 and CDR2 (germline): SGHTS, YDEGEE. V lost 0 bases and J lost 2; bases outside the gene matches: 4. This CDR3 spans 16 amino acids. The CDR3 nucleotides read TGTGCCAGCAGCTTGGCGACAGGGGACGGCAATCAGCCCCAGCATTTT. Translating it yields CASSLATGDGNQPQHF.

The chain links TRBV4-1 to TRBJ2-7; TRBD2 matches at 9 bases. V shed 1 base and J 4 bases; nucleotides not matched to a gene: 8. The CDR3 contains 16 residues. CDR1 and CDR2 from the germline V gene are MGHRA and YSYEKL. The CDR3 DNA reads as TGCGCCAGCAGCCAAGTTGAGGCTAGCGGGACTTACGAGCAGTACTTC. It yields the protein CASSQVEASGTYEQYF.

This clone came up once. The rearrangement links TRBV27 to TRBJ1-6, with D possibly being TRBD1 (6 bases). CDR3 length: 14 residues. Trimming stripped 6 bases from V and 8 bases from J, with 14 bases between. The germline CDR1 and CDR2 sequences are MNHEY and SMNVEV (reference sequence). This CDR3 is CASSITGLHSPLHF. DNA for the CDR3: TGTGCCAGCAGCATCACAGGGTTACATTCACCCCTCCACTTT.

V is TRBV11-2 and J is TRBJ2-7, with 7 bases that match TRBD2. Trimming at V came to 5 bases and at J to 9 bases, leaving 13 bases not matched to a gene. Per the germline V gene, CDR1 is SGHAT and CDR2 is FQNNGV. The CDR3 length is 14 residues. The CDR3 loop is CASSHTSGLEGQYF. For the CDR3, the DNA is TGTGCCAGCAGCCACACATCAGGACTAGAGGGGCAGTACTTC.

The CDR3 spells CASSETGTETQYF. For the CDR3, the DNA is TGTGCCAGCAGTGAAACGGGGACGGAGACCCAGTACTTC. This chain links TRBV25-1 with TRBJ2-5, with D possibly being TRBD1 or TRBD2 (5 bases each). Trimming left V 2 bases short and J 5 bases short, with 9 bases between. In germline, CDR1 is MGHDK, CDR2 SYGVNS. The CDR3 is made up of 13 amino acids.

This clone was counted a single time. The gene calls are TRBV2 and TRBJ1-6; D may be TRBD1 (5 bases). This CDR3 region has 13 residues. V was cut by 6 bases and J by 8 bases, with 11 bases left in between. Germline-derived CDR1 and CDR2 are SNHLY and FYNNEI. The CDR3, as DNA: TGTGCCAGCAGACCCCCGGGGGATTCACCCCTCCACTTT. It codes for CASRPPGDSPLHF.